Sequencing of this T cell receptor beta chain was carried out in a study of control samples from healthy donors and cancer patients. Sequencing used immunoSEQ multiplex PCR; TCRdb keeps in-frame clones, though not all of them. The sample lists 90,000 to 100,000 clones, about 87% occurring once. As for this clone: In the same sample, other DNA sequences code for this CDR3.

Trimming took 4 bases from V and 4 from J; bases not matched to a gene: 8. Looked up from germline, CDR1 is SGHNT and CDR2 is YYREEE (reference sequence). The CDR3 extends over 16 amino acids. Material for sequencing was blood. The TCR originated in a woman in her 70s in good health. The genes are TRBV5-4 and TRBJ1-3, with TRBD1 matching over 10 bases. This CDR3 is CASSPGTGATGNTIYF. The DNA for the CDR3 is TGTGCCAGCAGCCCCGGGACAGGGGCTACAGGAAACACCATATATTTT.